One sample yielded the 26 T cell receptor beta chains listed below, sequenced in a study of spatial heterogeneity in lung cancer (dated by TCRdb to about 2019). Overall study results and their limits: A correlation was observed between the number of expanded intratumoral alpha and beta TCRs and the tumor nonsynonymous mutation count.

The library was obtained by 5' RACE. The instrument was a NextSeq 500. TCRdb redid the processing of the public reads, applying fastp at Q25 and MiXCR, and retained in-frame beta chains. Records with the same CDR3 protein are collapsed into one entry carrying the most frequent genes and DNA. The sample data list about 7,000 distinct CDR3 sequences, and about an eighth of these were observed just once. Of the sample, around 8% falls within the top ten clones. These receptors are not linked to any known antigen. The time point label corresponds to: sample taken at primary tumor resection. The sample was lung tumor tissue, taken at surgery. These TCRs come from a male donor with early-stage non-small cell lung cancer.

This clonotype is medium-sized. This beta chain was picked up by a library intended for alpha chains and is off target, so its count carries little meaning. The chain combines TRBV12-3 or TRBV12-4 with TRBJ2-1; TRBD2 matches 9 bases. The CDR3 sequence is 14 residues long. With V trimmed by 6 bases and J by 5 bases, 5 bases remained unmatched. The CDR3 here is CASRGLASDNEQFF. Written as DNA, the CDR3 is TGTGCCAGCAGAGGACTAGCGAGCGACAATGAGCAGTTCTTC.

By share, this clonotype ranks as medium-sized. This beta chain is an unintended read in a library built for alpha chains; its size means little. The CDR3 protein is CSASGWDRSSYEQYF. The CDR3 DNA follows: TGCAGTGCTAGCGGTTGGGACAGGAGCTCCTACGAGCAGTACTTC. The rearrangement links TRBV20-1 to TRBJ2-7, with 8 bases that match TRBD1. The trim removed 3 bases at V and 0 bases at J, leaving 7 bases unmatched. The CDR3 is made up of 15 amino acids. Germline CDR1 reads DFQATT; CDR2 reads SNEGSKA (reference sequence).

There are many counts of this clonotype. This beta chain came through as a stray read in a library set up for alpha chains, and its size says little. The chain uses TRBV6-1 and TRBJ2-5; TRBD2 is a possible D gene (5 bases). CDR1 is MNHNS and CDR2 is SASEGT in the germline V gene. The CDR3 consists of 13 residues. V dropped 7 bases and J dropped 2 bases, with 11 bases sitting between them. DNA of the CDR3: TGTGCCAGCACACGGACTCTTCAAGAGACCCAGTACTTC. Protein: CASTRTLQETQYF.

This clonotype is classed as medium-sized. Since it is a stray read in a library aimed at alpha chains, this beta chain has a size that is not meaningful. The gene calls are TRBV29-1 and TRBJ1-2, with 8 bases aligning to TRBD1. This CDR3 has 13 amino acids. The V and J ends lost 5 bases and 4 bases, in that order; junction bases with no gene match: 6. Looked up from germline, CDR1 is SQVTM and CDR2 is ANQGSEA. The CDR3 bases are TGCAGCGTTCAGGACAGGGAGGGCTATGGCTACACCTTC. Protein sequence: CSVQDREGYGYTF. The complete variable domain, with remaining parts taken from reference TRBV29-1 and TRBJ1-2, reads SAVISQKPSRDICQRGTSLTIQCQVDSQVTMMFWYRQQPGQSLTLIATANQGSEATYESGFVIDKFPISRPNLTFSTLTVSNMSPEDSSIYLCSVQDREGYGYTFGSGTRLTVV.

Concerning this clonotype itself: This beta chain slipped into a library made for alpha chains as a stray read, so its size is not meaningful. J is TRBJ2-3 and V is TRBV20-1; 8 nucleotides agree with TRBD1. Unmatched junction bases numbered 2, after V lost 7 bases and J lost 5 bases. Germline values: CDR1 DFQATT, CDR2 SNEGSKA (reference sequence). This CDR3 spans 11 amino acids. CDR3 DNA sequence: TGCAGTGTACAGGGGGTAGATACGCAGTATTTT. Residues: CSVQGVDTQYF.

Relative to its sample, this clonotype is medium-sized. This beta chain turned up in a library designed for alpha chains; as an off-target read, its abundance says little. The rearrangement uses TRBV12-3 or TRBV12-4 and TRBJ2-1; tentatively, D is TRBD1 or TRBD2 (6 bases each). This CDR3 region has 14 residues. Trimming cost V 4 bases and J 3 bases, with 10 bases left between them. The CDR3 sequence: CASSSGDFYNEQFF. The CDR3 bases are TGTGCCAGCAGTTCAGGGGACTTCTACAATGAGCAGTTCTTC.

This clonotype was counted ten times or more. Since the library was made to target alpha chains, this beta chain is a stray read and its abundance is not meaningful. The chain uses TRBV11-2 and TRBJ2-5; D unresolved. CDR3 length: 14 residues. V lost 5 bases and J 4 bases, leaving 14 bases between the germline ends. Germline CDR1 and CDR2: SGHAT and FQNNGV. Here the CDR3 DNA reads TGTGCCAGCAGCGCCCAAGGATTCCTAGAGACCCAGTACTTC. As protein: CASSAQGFLETQYF.

In its sample, this clonotype was seen many times. In a library made to pick up alpha chains, this beta chain is a stray read with a size that means little. V usage is TRBV7-9 and J usage is TRBJ1-4; 9 nucleotides match TRBD1. The CDR3 totals 17 residues. V trimming: 5 bases; J trimming: 8 bases; junction bases outside the gene matches: 15. In germline, CDR1 is SEHNR, CDR2 FQNEAQ (reference sequence). This CDR3 is CASSPHKSGQGGEKLFF. In DNA form, the CDR3 reads TGTGCCAGCAGCCCCCACAAGTCGGGACAGGGCGGAGAAAAACTGTTTTTT.

This clonotype was detected many times. This beta chain turned up in a library designed for alpha chains; as an off-target read, its abundance says little. This chain links TRBV4-1 with TRBJ2-1, with D maybe TRBD2 (5 bases). CDR3 length: 16 amino acids. Trimming stripped 0 bases from V and 0 bases from J, with 9 bases between. Germline CDR1 is MGHRA and CDR2 is YSYEKL. CDR3 in amino acids: CASSQDRGFSYNEQFF. CDR3 DNA sequence: TGCGCCAGCAGCCAAGATCGGGGATTCTCCTACAATGAGCAGTTCTTC.

This clonotype was seen at least ten times. The library was built for alpha chains, so this beta chain is an off-target read and its size means little. The chain links TRBV7-2 to TRBJ2-6; D remains ambiguous. There are 15 residues in the CDR3. Trimming removed 3 bases from V and 1 base from J, with 7 bases in between. Germline assignment: CDR1 SGHTA and CDR2 FQGNSA. The CDR3 DNA is TGTGCCAGCAGCTTGAGAGGTTCTGGGGCCAACGTCCTGACTTTC. This encodes CASSLRGSGANVLTF.

This clonotype was counted a single time. This beta chain lies outside the target of a library built for alpha chains; its clone size means little. This rearrangement joins TRBV12-3 or TRBV12-4 to TRBJ2-2, with unresolved D. This CDR3 contains 12 residues. The V end was cut by 1 base, the J end by 6 bases, with 3 bases between. The CDR3, as DNA: TGTGCCAGCAGTTTAGGGGCCGGGGAGCTGTTTTTT. This gives the protein CASSLGAGELFF.

This clonotype was counted ten times or more. The size of this beta chain means little, since it is a stray read in a library made for alpha chains. This chain connects TRBV6-6 to TRBJ2-1; a possible D gene is TRBD2 (7 bases). Germline CDR1 reads MNHNY; CDR2 reads SVGAGI (reference sequence). CDR3 length equals 13 residues. With 7 bases removed from V and 6 bases from J, the gap between germline ends came to 13 bases. CDR3 coding DNA: TGTGCCAGCAACCCAAGGGGGGGCAATGAGCAGTTCTTC. This codes for CASNPRGGNEQFF.

By proportion, this clonotype is medium-sized (0.01 to 0.1%). The library was built for alpha chains, so this beta chain is an off-target read and its size means little. J is TRBJ2-4 and V is TRBV28, with D perhaps matching TRBD2 (6 bases). The CDR3 extends over 15 amino acids. Germline CDR1 is MDHEN and CDR2 is SYDVKM. The germline V and J ends were trimmed by 8 bases and 2 bases, with 16 bases remaining between them. CDR3 in amino acids: CASGLRGGSKNIQYF. CDR3 coding DNA: TGTGCCAGCGGATTAAGGGGAGGCTCCAAAAACATTCAGTACTTC.

In this sample, this clonotype is medium-sized. For a library built for alpha chains, this beta chain is a stray read; little rests on its size. The CDR3 sequence: CSARDVGYNEQFF. The CDR3 nucleotides are TGCAGTGCTAGAGATGTGGGGTACAATGAGCAGTTCTTC. The rearrangement links TRBV20-1 to TRBJ2-1, with D hard to call. Trimming cost V 0 bases and J 4 bases, with 7 bases left between them. Germline V gene data show CDR1 as DFQATT and CDR2 as SNEGSKA (reference sequence). The CDR3 sequence is 13 residues long.

Many counts were recorded for this clonotype. This beta chain is a stray sequence in a library constructed for alpha chains; its clone size is not meaningful. This rearrangement joins TRBV7-3 to TRBJ2-3; no reliable D call. Trimming took off 4 bases at V and 4 bases at J, with 9 bases between the two ends. The germline CDR1 and CDR2 sequences are SGHTA and FQGTGA. The length of the CDR3 is 13 residues. CDR3 nucleotides: TGTGCCAGCAGCTCTATCCTAGCAGATACGCAGTATTTT. It yields the protein CASSSILADTQYF. Full variable domain (rest looked up from reference TRBV7-3 and TRBJ2-3): GAGVSQTPSNKVTEKGKYVELRCDPISGHTALYWYRQSLGQGPEFLIYFQGTGAADDSGLPNDRFFAVRPEGSVSTLKIQRTERGDSAVYLCASSSILADTQYFGPGTRLTVL.

This clonotype is classed as large. This beta chain is a stray sequence in a library constructed for alpha chains; its clone size is not meaningful. The genes are TRBV27 and TRBJ2-1, with a weak D call TRBD2 (5 bases). Germline values: CDR1 MNHEY, CDR2 SMNVEV (reference sequence). This CDR3 region has 15 residues. V was pared by 3 bases and J by 8 bases, with 17 bases between. The CDR3 region is CASSFTGNPKYEQFF. The CDR3 region has the DNA TGTGCCAGCAGTTTTACCGGGAATCCGAAATATGAGCAGTTCTTC.

Many counts were recorded for this clonotype. Little can be read into the size of this beta chain, an off-target read in a library designed for alpha chains. The CDR3: CASSSLATEQFF. CDR3 coding DNA: TGTGCCAGCAGCTCCCTGGCGACTGAGCAGTTCTTC. The chain couples TRBV7-9 to TRBJ2-1; no firm D call. CDR1 and CDR2 (germline): SEHNR, FQNEAQ (reference sequence). Trimming took off 4 bases at V and 9 bases at J, with 10 bases between the two ends. The CDR3 is 12 amino acids.

This clonotype ranks as medium-sized. A library made for alpha chains picked up this beta chain off target, so its size means little. This rearrangement joins TRBV6-5 to TRBJ1-6; TRBD1 might be the D (5 bases). V lost 0 bases, J lost 11 bases, and 14 bases lay in between. Germline values: CDR1 MNHEY, CDR2 SVGAGI. This CDR3 region has 15 residues. The CDR3 sequence: CASSYSRQGGAPLHF. The CDR3 coding sequence is TGTGCCAGCAGTTACTCCCGTCAGGGTGGGGCACCCCTCCACTTT.

This clonotype is medium-sized within its sample. This beta chain is a stray read from a library made for alpha chains; its abundance is not meaningful. The genes are TRBV5-1 and TRBJ2-1; 7 bases line up with TRBD1. Trimming at V came to 1 base and at J to 0 bases, leaving 4 bases not matched to a gene. The CDR3 totals 16 residues. CDR1 and CDR2 (germline): SGHRS, YFSETQ. The CDR3 sequence is CASSLHGDSSYNEQFF. CDR3 sequence (DNA): TGCGCCAGCAGCTTGCATGGGGACAGCTCCTACAATGAGCAGTTCTTC.

This clonotype appeared many times. A library prepared for alpha chains yielded this beta chain as an off-target read; its size is of little meaning. The chain is built from TRBV6-2 or TRBV6-3 and TRBJ2-1; tentatively, D is TRBD1 (6 bases). The germline gives CDR1 MNHEY, CDR2 SVGEGT. This CDR3 has 13 amino acids. V lost 5 bases and J lost 6, with 11 bases in between. CDR3 bases: TGTGCCAGCAGTAGTACAGGGTCCAATGAGCAGTTCTTC. It is translated as CASSSTGSNEQFF.

This clonotype was counted many times. Since the library was made to target alpha chains, this beta chain is a stray read and its abundance is not meaningful. The rearrangement joins TRBV28 to TRBJ2-1; weak D call: TRBD2 (7 bases). Trimming took off 3 bases at V and 9 bases at J, with 15 bases between the two ends. Germline V gene lookup returns CDR1 MDHEN and CDR2 SYDVKM. The CDR3 runs to 14 residues. In DNA form, the CDR3 reads TGTGCCAGCAGTTTGGGGGGGGCAAAGGGTGAGCAGTTCTTC. This codes for CASSLGGAKGEQFF.

This clonotype is labeled as medium-sized. This beta chain came through as a stray read in a library set up for alpha chains, and its size says little. The chain joins TRBV20-1 to TRBJ1-2, with 7 bases aligning to TRBD1. CDR3 length: 12 amino acids. Trimming cost V 5 bases and J 6 bases; bases outside gene matches: 6. Germline values: CDR1 DFQATT, CDR2 SNEGSKA (reference sequence). CDR3 in amino acids: CSAPGQADGYTF. CDR3 coding DNA: TGCAGTGCTCCCGGACAGGCTGATGGCTACACCTTC.

This clonotype occurred many times. Little can be read into the size of this beta chain, an off-target read in a library designed for alpha chains. The chain couples TRBV7-2 to TRBJ2-3; tentative D call: TRBD2 (6 bases). The CDR3 runs 13 residues. Germline-derived CDR1 and CDR2 are SGHTA and FQGNSA. V dropped 4 bases and J dropped 4 bases, with 9 bases sitting between them. CDR3 nucleotides: TGTGCCAGCAGCTCCGGGGGTCCAGATACGCAGTATTTT. It encodes CASSSGGPDTQYF.

Many counts were recorded for this clonotype. With the library built for alpha chains, this beta chain is off target and its frequency is not meaningful. The rearrangement joins TRBV20-1 to TRBJ2-3, with 9 bases aligning to TRBD2. The trim removed 5 bases at V and 5 bases at J, leaving 5 bases unmatched. From germline, CDR1 is DFQATT and CDR2 SNEGSKA (reference sequence). CDR3 size: 13 residues. DNA for the CDR3: TGCAGTGCTCTTAGCGGGAGTGGAGATACGCAGTATTTT. Translated, it gives CSALSGSGDTQYF.

By share, this clonotype counts as medium-sized. This beta chain slipped into a library made for alpha chains as a stray read, so its size is not meaningful. The V call is TRBV20-1, the J call TRBJ2-3; D uncertain. Germline CDR1 is DFQATT and CDR2 is SNEGSKA (reference sequence). CDR3 length: 12 residues. V lost 5 bases, J lost 4 bases, and 10 bases lay in between. CDR3: CSARGPADTQYF. The CDR3 region has the DNA TGCAGTGCTCGCGGACCGGCAGATACGCAGTATTTT.

Note on this clonotype: This beta chain is off target for a library built for alpha chains, so its abundance means little. The rearrangement uses TRBV29-1 and TRBJ2-2; a weak D match, TRBD2 (6 bases). The V gene lost 7 bases and the J gene lost 1 base, with 10 bases spanning the gap. The CDR3 is 13 residues long. The germline V gene encodes CDR1 SQVTM and CDR2 ANQGSEA. CDR3 sequence reads: CSGGGENTGELFF. In DNA form, the CDR3 reads TGCAGCGGTGGAGGGGAGAACACCGGGGAGCTGTTTTTT.